This T cell receptor (beta chain) came from a study of early T cells in non-severe SARS-CoV-2 infection (dated by TCRdb to the early 2020s). Concerning the study at large: Because TCR sequencing was done on bulk RNA from unsorted whole blood, the alpha and beta chains could not be paired.

Comment on this clonotype: Its specific antigen is unknown. One base away there is no much larger clone; base qualities are not given.

From V the trimming removes 5 bases and from J it removes 5 bases, while the gene matches leave 8 bases of the junction unaccounted for. Via the germline V gene, CDR1 is MDHEN and CDR2 SYDVKM. The CDR3 has 14 amino acids, counting the end cysteine and phenylalanine. The only DNA kept is the CDR3, 42 bases in frame from the first base. This was a case-control study nested in a cohort of healthcare workers in London, UK, who had nasopharyngeal swab PCR tests and blood samples taken every week. Healthcare workers were recruited during the week of the UK lockdown, between 23 and 31 March 2020, and followed weekly for up to about 15 weeks. Library prep was done by 5' RACE. The sample was run on a NextSeq 500. The TCR library protocol attached unique molecular identifiers to individual cDNA molecules to correct for sequencing error and PCR bias. TCR alpha and beta chains were both sequenced, and the abundances of alpha and beta sequences in each sample were closely correlated with each other. As for the authors' bioinformatics: Decombinator V4 was used to perform V gene, J gene and CDR3 annotation of TCR sequences. TCRs were defined as expanded if a significant change between any two time points was detected under a Poisson model with p below 0.0001. TCR abundances were normalised to the total number of TCRs sequenced per sample and expressed as counts per million. MAIT TCRs were defined by TRAV1-2 paired with TRAJ12, TRAJ20 or TRAJ33, and iNKT TCRs by TRAV10 paired with TRAJ18. VDJdb, accessed on 1 November 2021, was searched for TCRs annotated for CMV, EBV and SARS-CoV-2, and TCRs annotated for more than one antigen were excluded. TCRdb redid the processing of the public reads, applying fastp at Q25 and MiXCR, and retained in-frame beta chains. Records with the same CDR3 protein are collapsed into one entry carrying the most frequent genes and DNA. TCRdb's processing, not the authors', yielded these V and J calls. For this sample the table gives approximately 77,000 distinct CDR3 sequences, of which more than 10% were detected only once. About 3.4% of the sample is in the top ten clones.

Results and caveats for the whole study, not just this receptor: VDJdb matching was skewed toward anti-spike CD8 responses and likely underestimated virus-specific expansions by missing private and CD4 specificities.

This TCR came from an adult who was a healthcare worker with PCR-confirmed SARS-CoV-2 infection or an uninfected control (not recorded which). Sequencing was carried out using whole blood. The chain joins TRBV28 to TRBJ2-5; the central 7 bases match TRBD1. The CDR3 here reads CASSPTGLGETQYF. The sequenced DNA is TGTGCCAGCAGTCCGACAGGGTTGGGGGAGACCCAGTACTTC. Where the CDR3 stops, the reference TRBV28 and TRBJ2-5 genes take over; the full variable domain is DVKVTQSSRYLVKRTGEKVFLECVQDMDHENMFWYRQDPGLGLRLIYFSYDVKMKEKGDIPEGYSVSREKKERFSLILESASTNQTSMYLCASSPTGLGETQYFGPGTRLLVL.